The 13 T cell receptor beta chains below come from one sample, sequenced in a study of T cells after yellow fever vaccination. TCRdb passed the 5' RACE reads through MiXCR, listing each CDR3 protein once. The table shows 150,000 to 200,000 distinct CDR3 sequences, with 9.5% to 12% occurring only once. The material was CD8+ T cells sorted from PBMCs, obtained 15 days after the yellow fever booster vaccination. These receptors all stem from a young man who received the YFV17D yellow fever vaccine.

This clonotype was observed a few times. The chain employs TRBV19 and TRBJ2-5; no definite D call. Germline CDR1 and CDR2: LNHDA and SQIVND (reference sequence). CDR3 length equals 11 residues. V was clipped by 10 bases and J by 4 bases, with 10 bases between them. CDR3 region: CATSTSETQYF. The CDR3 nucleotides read TGTGCCACCTCAACTTCAGAGACCCAGTACTTC.

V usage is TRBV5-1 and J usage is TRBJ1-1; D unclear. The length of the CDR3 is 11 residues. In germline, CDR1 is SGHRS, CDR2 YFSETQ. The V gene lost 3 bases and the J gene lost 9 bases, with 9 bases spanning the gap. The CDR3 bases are TGCGCCAGCAGCTCCGGAGAGAAAGCTTTCTTT. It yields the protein CASSSGEKAFF.

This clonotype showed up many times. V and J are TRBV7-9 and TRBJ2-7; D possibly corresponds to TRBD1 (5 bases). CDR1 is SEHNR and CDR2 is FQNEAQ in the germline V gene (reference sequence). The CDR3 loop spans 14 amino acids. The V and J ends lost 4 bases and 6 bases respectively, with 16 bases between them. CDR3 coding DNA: TGTGCCAGCAGCTCCACTACAGGTCTCTCCGAGCAGTACGTC. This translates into CASSSTTGLSEQYV.

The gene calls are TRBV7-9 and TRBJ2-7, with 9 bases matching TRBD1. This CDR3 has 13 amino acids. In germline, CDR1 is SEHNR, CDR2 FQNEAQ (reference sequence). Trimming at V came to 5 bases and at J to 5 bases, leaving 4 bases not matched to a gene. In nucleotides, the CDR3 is TGTGCCAGCAGCCCGGGACAGGGCAACGAGCAGTACGTC. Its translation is CASSPGQGNEQYV.

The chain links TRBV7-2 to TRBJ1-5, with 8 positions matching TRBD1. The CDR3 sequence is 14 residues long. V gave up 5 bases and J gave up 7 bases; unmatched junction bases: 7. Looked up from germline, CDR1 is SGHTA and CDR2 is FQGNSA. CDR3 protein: CASSRRTGKQPQHF. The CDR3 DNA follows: TGTGCCAGCAGCCGCCGGACAGGGAAACAGCCCCAGCATTTT. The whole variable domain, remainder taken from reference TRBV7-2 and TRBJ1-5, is GAGVSQSPSNKVTEKGKDVELRCDPISGHTALYWYRQSLGQGLEFLIYFQGNSAPDKSGLPSDRFSAERTGGSVSTLTIQRTQQEDSAVYLCASSRRTGKQPQHFGDGTRLSIL.

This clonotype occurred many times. CDR3 sequence (DNA): TGTGCCAGCAGCCCTAGGACTGGAGACGCCAAAAACATTCAGTACTTC. Translating it yields CASSPRTGDAKNIQYF. The rearrangement uses TRBV7-8 and TRBJ2-4, with D perhaps matching TRBD2 (5 bases). CDR3 length: 16 residues. CDR1 and CDR2 (germline): SGHVS, FQNEAQ. Trimming stripped 5 bases from V and 1 base from J, with 15 bases between.

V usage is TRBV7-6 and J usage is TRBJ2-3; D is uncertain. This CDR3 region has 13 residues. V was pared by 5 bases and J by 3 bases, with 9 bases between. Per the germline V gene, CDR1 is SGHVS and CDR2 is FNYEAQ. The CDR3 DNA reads TGTGCCAGCAGCGGACCCGGGACAGATACGCAGTATTTT. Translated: CASSGPGTDTQYF.

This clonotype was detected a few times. The DNA of the CDR3 is TGTGCCAGCAGCCCTGGGACGGGGGATTCACCCCTCCACTTT. It specifies CASSPGTGDSPLHF. This chain links TRBV5-6 with TRBJ1-6; weak D call: TRBD1 (5 bases). The ends were cut back, 4 bases at V and 8 bases at J, with 13 bases in the middle. The germline V gene encodes CDR1 SGHDT and CDR2 YYEEEE. This CDR3 is 14 amino acids long. The variable domain in full, completed from reference TRBV5-6 and TRBJ1-6, reads DAGVTQSPTHLIKTRGQQVTLRCSPKSGHDTVSWYQQALGQGPQFIFQYYEEEERQRGNFPDRFSGHQFPNYSSELNVNALLLGDSALYLCASSPGTGDSPLHFGNGTRLTVT.

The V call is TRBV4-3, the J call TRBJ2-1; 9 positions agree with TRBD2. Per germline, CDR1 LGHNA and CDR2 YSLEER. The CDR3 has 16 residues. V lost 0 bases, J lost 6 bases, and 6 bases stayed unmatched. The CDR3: CASSQDVAGAGNEQFF. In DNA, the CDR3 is TGCGCCAGCAGCCAAGATGTAGCGGGGGCCGGCAATGAGCAGTTCTTC.

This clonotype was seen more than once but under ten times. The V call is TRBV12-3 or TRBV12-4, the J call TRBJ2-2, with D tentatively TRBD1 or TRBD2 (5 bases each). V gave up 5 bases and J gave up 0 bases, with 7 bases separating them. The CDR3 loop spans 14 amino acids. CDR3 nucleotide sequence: TGTGCCAGCAGTAGGGGAGCGAACACCGGGGAGCTGTTTTTT. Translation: CASSRGANTGELFF.

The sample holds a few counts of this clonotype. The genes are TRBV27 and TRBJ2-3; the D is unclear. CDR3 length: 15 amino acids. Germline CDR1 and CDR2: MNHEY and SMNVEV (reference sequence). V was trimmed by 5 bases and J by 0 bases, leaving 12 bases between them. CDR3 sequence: CASSARLRSTDTQYF. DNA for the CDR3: TGTGCCAGCAGTGCCAGACTTAGAAGCACAGATACGCAGTATTTT.

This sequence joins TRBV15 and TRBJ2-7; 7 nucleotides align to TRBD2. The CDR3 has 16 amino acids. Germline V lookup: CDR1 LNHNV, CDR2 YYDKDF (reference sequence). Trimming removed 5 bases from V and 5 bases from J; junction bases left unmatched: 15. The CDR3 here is CATSVQGRLAANEQYF. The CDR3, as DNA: TGTGCCACCAGCGTACAAGGGCGGCTAGCGGCGAACGAGCAGTACTTC.

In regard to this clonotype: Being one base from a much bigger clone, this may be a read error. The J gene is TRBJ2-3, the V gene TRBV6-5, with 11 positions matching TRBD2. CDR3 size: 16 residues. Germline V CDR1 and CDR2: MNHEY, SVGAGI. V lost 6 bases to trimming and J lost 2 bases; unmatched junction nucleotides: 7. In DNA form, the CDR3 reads TGTGCCAGCAGACCCCTAGCGGGGGGCTCCACAGATACGCAGTATTTT. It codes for CASRPLAGGSTDTQYF.